The 25 T cell receptor beta chains in this list originate from one sample, sequenced in a study of T and B cells in COVID-19 patients. Multiplex PCR with BIOMED2 TRB-A/B primer pools amplified TRB rearrangements. TCRdb redid the calling of the multiplex PCR reads with MiXCR, one entry per CDR3 protein. The sample carries 6,400 or so distinct CDR3 sequences, more than 25% recorded once. TRB was amplified from about 260-540 ng of blood genomic DNA. The sequencing input was blood. The receptors were gathered from a human donor with active COVID-19.

The chain links TRBV6-2 or TRBV6-3 to TRBJ1-1, with D hard to call. The germline V gene has CDR1 MNHEY and CDR2 SVGEGT. CDR3 length equals 17 residues. Trimming removed 4 bases from V and 0 bases from J, with 18 bases in between. CDR3 sequence: CASSSEGKVLMNTEAFF. CDR3 sequence (DNA): TGTGCCAGCAGTTCGGAAGGGAAGGTACTCATGAACACTGAAGCTTTCTTT.

J is TRBJ1-1 and V is TRBV10-2; D may be TRBD1 (5 bases). Trimming cost V 8 bases and J 3 bases, with 7 bases left between them. Germline CDR1 is WSHSY and CDR2 is SAAADI. The CDR3 sequence is 11 residues long. The DNA for the CDR3 is TGCGCCAGCGTAGGGGACACTGAAGCTTTCTTT. Translation: CASVGDTEAFF.

This clonotype is categorized as large. This chain links TRBV11-3 with TRBJ2-1; no clear D gene. The CDR3 spans 13 residues. V lost 5 bases to trimming and J lost 5 bases, with 10 bases between them. Germline V gives CDR1 SGHNT, CDR2 YENEEA. This CDR3 is CASSLGRNNEQFF. CDR3 nucleotide sequence: TGTGCCAGCAGCCTAGGCAGGAACAATGAGCAGTTCTTC.

This rearrangement joins TRBV6-2 or TRBV6-3 to TRBJ1-2; D may be TRBD1 (5 bases). The CDR3 sequence is 13 residues long. Germline CDR1 is MNHEY and CDR2 is SVGEGT. The V end lost 10 bases, the J end lost 4 bases, and 16 bases lay between the germline ends. CDR3 residues: CAILRDGTYGYTF. The CDR3 region has the DNA TGTGCCATCCTCCGGGACGGGACCTATGGCTACACCTTC.

In its sample, this clonotype was seen a few times. The chain has TRBV7-2 and TRBJ2-5; 7 bases are shared with TRBD1. In germline, CDR1 is SGHTA, CDR2 FQGNSA. V was clipped by 5 bases and J by 0 bases; unmatched bases: 9. The CDR3 is 16 residues long. CDR3 residues: CASSISTGTYQETQYF. The CDR3 nucleotides are TGTGCCAGCAGCATTTCGACAGGGACGTACCAAGAGACCCAGTACTTC.

This clonotype is categorized as medium-sized (0.01 to 0.1%). This sequence joins TRBV30 and TRBJ1-6; 8 nucleotides line up with TRBD1. The ends lost 3 bases at V and 14 bases at J; junction bases unmatched: 6. CDR1 is GTSNPN, CDR2 SVGIG, per germline (reference sequence). The CDR3 extends over 12 amino acids. The CDR3 DNA reads as TGTGCCTGGAGCCAGGGGGCGGAGGCCCTCCACTTT. It is translated as CAWSQGAEALHF.

This clonotype appeared many times. The V call is TRBV6-5, the J call TRBJ2-6; tentative D call: TRBD1 (5 bases). The CDR3 length is 17 residues. Deletions cut 5 bases from V and 0 bases from J, with 14 bases between. The V gene's germline CDR1 is MNHEY and CDR2 SVGAGI. CDR3: CASSGFTGPSGANVLTF. As DNA, the CDR3 is TGTGCCAGCAGTGGGTTTACAGGTCCCTCTGGGGCCAACGTCCTGACTTTC.

The chain couples TRBV6-1 to TRBJ2-7; D possibly corresponds to TRBD2 (6 bases). The CDR3 sequence is 15 residues long. The V end was cut by 6 bases, the J end by 0 bases, with 15 bases between. Germline CDR1 and CDR2: MNHNS and SASEGT. The CDR3, as DNA: TGTGCCAGCAGGAGGAATAGCGGAGACTCCTACGAGCAGTACTTC. Translation: CASRRNSGDSYEQYF.

This clonotype counts as medium-sized. This sequence joins TRBV27 and TRBJ2-7; D might be TRBD1 (5 bases). The germline V and J ends were trimmed by 5 bases and 4 bases, with 18 bases remaining between them. This CDR3 comprises 15 residues. CDR1 and CDR2 from the germline V gene are MNHEY and SMNVEV (reference sequence). CDR3 sequence reads: CASSPFRQGWYEQYF. In DNA, the CDR3 is TGTGCCAGCAGTCCCTTCCGGCAGGGCTGGTACGAGCAGTACTTC.

The chain uses TRBV20-1 and TRBJ2-6; the D is unclear. Germline V gives CDR1 DFQATT, CDR2 SNEGSKA (reference sequence). The CDR3 contains 14 residues. The V gene lost 1 base and the J gene lost 4 bases, with 8 bases spanning the gap. The CDR3 nucleotides are TGCAGTGCTAGAGCTACCGGGGGGGCCAACGTCCTGACTTTC. Residues: CSARATGGANVLTF.

This clonotype rates as medium-sized. CDR3 region: CASRRLGSSREQFF. The DNA for the CDR3 is TGTGCCAGCAGGCGTCTCGGGAGCTCCCGCGAGCAGTTCTTC. This chain uses TRBV12-3 or TRBV12-4 with TRBJ2-1; weak D call: TRBD2 (6 bases). Trimming removed 6 bases from V and 10 bases from J, with 19 bases in between. The CDR3 extends over 14 amino acids.

This clonotype was detected only a few times. V is TRBV12-3 or TRBV12-4 and J is TRBJ1-2; D is unresolved. This CDR3 spans 15 amino acids. Between the trimmed V and J ends, which lost 3 bases and 6 bases, there was a span of 17 bases. CDR3 nucleotide sequence: TGTGCCAGCAGTTTCGGGTCAGGCAATTTAAATGGCTACACCTTC. Translated, it gives CASSFGSGNLNGYTF.

In this sample, this clonotype turned up a few times. The chain is built from TRBV5-1 and TRBJ2-1, with 8 bases lining up with TRBD2. This CDR3 has 15 residues. J was trimmed by 8 bases and V by 3 bases; bases with no gene match: 10. CDR1 and CDR2 from the germline V gene are SGHRS and YFSETQ. CDR3 residues: CASSSGSGMFDEQFF. CDR3 DNA sequence: TGCGCCAGCAGCTCTGGTAGCGGGATGTTCGATGAGCAGTTCTTC.

This clonotype has just one count. V is TRBV5-1 and J is TRBJ1-1, with 7 bases lining up with TRBD1. The CDR3 loop spans 13 amino acids. The V gene's germline CDR1 is SGHRS and CDR2 YFSETQ. J lost 6 bases, V lost 3 bases, and 5 bases had no gene match. CDR3 region: CASSSGTVAEAFF. CDR3 sequence (DNA): TGCGCCAGCAGCTCCGGGACAGTCGCTGAAGCTTTCTTT.

V gene TRBV10-2 combines with J gene TRBJ2-1; D not certain. CDR3 length: 13 amino acids. Trimming left V 6 bases short and J 4 bases short, with 10 bases between. Germline CDR1 and CDR2: WSHSY and SAAADI. The CDR3 loop reads CASRERVYNEQFF. In nucleotides, the CDR3 is TGCGCCAGCAGAGAAAGAGTTTACAATGAGCAGTTCTTC.

This clonotype was detected a few times. This chain uses TRBV14 with TRBJ2-3, with a tentative D call TRBD1 (6 bases). The CDR3 is 17 amino acids. Trimming shortened V by 1 base and J by 2 bases, and 16 bases separated the two germline ends. CDR1 is SGHDN and CDR2 is FVKESK in the germline V gene. CDR3 sequence reads: CASSQGASPGATDTQYF. The CDR3 region has the DNA TGTGCCAGCAGCCAAGGAGCCTCCCCAGGGGCCACAGATACGCAGTATTTT.

The genes are TRBV10-3 and TRBJ2-7; no firm D call. Germline lookup yields CDR1 ENHRY and CDR2 SYGVKD. This CDR3 comprises 12 residues. Trimming pared 4 bases from V and 5 bases from J, leaving 9 bases between. CDR3 in DNA: TGTGCCATCAGTGCAAGAGGAAACGAGCAGTACTTC. Protein product: CAISARGNEQYF.

By frequency in the sample, this clonotype is medium-sized. This chain connects TRBV18 to TRBJ2-7; TRBD1 might be the D (6 bases). Germline CDR1 and CDR2: KGHSH and LQKENI. V was clipped by 2 bases and J by 5 bases, with 10 bases between them. The CDR3 runs 13 residues. The CDR3 reads CASSPNRDHEQYF. DNA of the CDR3: TGTGCCAGCTCACCAAACAGGGACCACGAGCAGTACTTC.

There are a few counts of this clonotype. The chain is built from TRBV5-1 and TRBJ2-5; 9 bases line up with TRBD2. V shed 6 bases and J 5 bases; nucleotides not matched to a gene: 5. The CDR3 covers 13 residues. Germline CDR1 is SGHRS and CDR2 is YFSETQ. CDR3 residues: CASIGTSYETQYF. Written as DNA, the CDR3 is TGCGCCAGCATCGGGACTAGCTACGAGACCCAGTACTTC. Looking up the rest from reference TRBV5-1 and TRBJ2-5 gives the full variable domain: KAGVTQTPRYLIKTRGQQVTLSCSPISGHRSVSWYQQTPGQGLQFLFEYFSETQRNKGNFPGRFSGRQFSNSRSEMNVSTLELGDSALYLCASIGTSYETQYFGPGTRLLVL.

This clonotype has just a few counts. This sequence joins TRBV5-6 and TRBJ1-1; 7 positions match TRBD1. Trimming removed 4 bases from V and 1 base from J; junction bases left unmatched: 7. This CDR3 spans 15 amino acids. Per the germline V gene, CDR1 is SGHDT and CDR2 is YYEEEE. Written as DNA, the CDR3 is TGTGCCAGCAGCCCGAGGGGACAGCCGAACACTGAAGCTTTCTTT. This encodes CASSPRGQPNTEAFF.

This clonotype was counted between two and nine times. The rearrangement links TRBV11-2 to TRBJ2-5, with 8 positions matching TRBD2. Per germline, CDR1 SGHAT and CDR2 FQNNGV. The ends lost 3 bases at V and 4 bases at J; junction bases unmatched: 13. CDR3 length: 17 residues. The CDR3 nucleotides are TGTGCCAGCAGCTTTTCCGGGGGGGCGAGGGTAGGAGAGACCCAGTACTTC. Its translation is CASSFSGGARVGETQYF.

By share of the sample, this clonotype is medium-sized. J is TRBJ2-6 and V is TRBV27, with 8 bases aligning to TRBD1. The V gene end was trimmed by 1 base and the J gene end by 0 bases; junction bases not matched to a gene: 11. The CDR3 is 20 residues long. CDR1 and CDR2 from the germline V gene are MNHEY and SMNVEV (reference sequence). CDR3 in amino acids: CASSLWPPDRVFSGANVLTF. CDR3 coding DNA: TGTGCCAGCAGTTTATGGCCCCCGGACAGGGTATTCTCTGGGGCCAACGTCCTGACTTTC.

The chain has TRBV20-1 and TRBJ2-1, with D possibly matching TRBD2 (6 bases). Trimming took 5 bases from V and 0 from J, leaving 8 bases between them. The CDR3 length is 13 residues. Germline V gene sequence: CDR1 DFQATT, CDR2 SNEGSKA (reference sequence). The CDR3 region is CSAWDSSYNEQFF. The CDR3 nucleotides are TGCAGTGCTTGGGACTCCTCCTACAATGAGCAGTTCTTC.

By its share, this clonotype is medium-sized. The V gene is TRBV19, the J gene TRBJ1-2; D not certain. Germline V gene data show CDR1 as LNHDA and CDR2 as SQIVND (reference sequence). V lost 6 bases, J lost 3 bases, and 8 bases lay in between. This CDR3 spans 12 amino acids. CDR3 coding DNA: TGTGCCAGTAGGGACCACTACTATGGCTACACCTTC. It translates to CASRDHYYGYTF.

Remarks on this clonotype: A much larger clone differs from this one at a single base, so this may be a read error. The CDR3 end shows no conserved phenylalanine or tryptophan, and so a read error is likely. The chain employs TRBV19 and TRBJ1-4; D is undetermined. Trimming removed 6 bases at V and 8 bases at J, with 13 bases between. The CDR3 contains 13 residues. The germline CDR1 and CDR2 sequences are LNHDA and SQIVND (reference sequence). The CDR3, as DNA: TGTGCCAGTAGGGGCATTTCGGGCGAAAAACTGTTTTTA. This encodes CASRGISGEKLFL.